This passage covers 17 T cell receptor beta chains from one sample sequenced in a study of cytomegalovirus exposure and HLA in healthy donors. Profiling relied on immunoSEQ multiplex PCR, and the TCRdb table lists in-frame clones only, not all of them. Seen here are about 160,000 clones, about nine tenths observed once, and the top ten hold about 9.4%. Sequencing was carried out using PBMCs. These receptors originate from a woman in her late teens or twenties in good health and CMV-seropositive.

The chain carries TRBV6-6 and TRBJ2-1; TRBD1 agrees at 10 bases. The CDR3 runs 15 residues. Trimming took 0 bases from V and 8 from J; bases not matched to a gene: 4. Germline loops: CDR1 MNHNY, CDR2 SVGAGI (reference sequence). In DNA, the CDR3 is TGTGCCAGCAGTTACTCAATGGACAGGGGGGATGAGCAGTTCTTC. It specifies CASSYSMDRGDEQFF.

The chain employs TRBV6-1 and TRBJ2-1, with 8 bases lining up with TRBD2. Losses at the gene ends were 7 bases for V and 5 bases for J; bases not matched to a gene: 7. CDR1 is MNHNS, CDR2 SASEGT, per germline. The CDR3 has 14 residues. Written as DNA, the CDR3 is TGTGCCAGCAAAGTCAGCGGGAGTAACAATGAGCAGTTCTTC. Translated, it gives CASKVSGSNNEQFF.

The chain has TRBV2 and TRBJ2-2; 7 nucleotides match TRBD2. This CDR3 comprises 14 residues. V gave up 8 bases and J gave up 4 bases; unmatched junction bases: 7. CDR1 is SNHLY, CDR2 FYNNEI, per germline. CDR3 amino acids: CASRGEARTGELFF. The CDR3 DNA reads as TGTGCCAGCCGGGGGGAGGCCCGCACCGGGGAGCTGTTTTTT. The complete variable domain, with remaining parts taken from reference TRBV2 and TRBJ2-2, reads EPEVTQTPSHQVTQMGQEVILRCVPISNHLYFYWYRQILGQKVEFLVSFYNNEISEKSEIFDDQFSVERPDGSNFTLKIRSTKLEDSAMYFCASRGEARTGELFFGEGSRLTVL.

The V call is TRBV27, the J call TRBJ2-3, with 7 bases lining up with TRBD2. This CDR3 has 19 amino acids. The trim removed 3 bases at V and 5 bases at J, leaving 20 bases unmatched. Germline CDR1 reads MNHEY; CDR2 reads SMNVEV (reference sequence). The CDR3 reads CASSFRTSPSQSHRDTQYF. The CDR3 DNA is TGTGCCAGCAGTTTCCGGACTAGTCCTTCCCAATCACACCGAGATACGCAGTATTTT.

The count of this clone is one. The chain employs TRBV6-1 and TRBJ2-1, with 7 nucleotides matching TRBD2. Trimming cost V 8 bases and J 4 bases; bases outside gene matches: 8. In germline, CDR1 is MNHNS, CDR2 SASEGT. The CDR3 extends over 14 amino acids. CDR3 in DNA: TGTGCCAGCGTGCCGGGGAGGGTATACAATGAGCAGTTCTTC. The encoded protein is CASVPGRVYNEQFF.

This chain joins TRBV28 and TRBJ2-7; maybe TRBD2 (6 bases). Deletions cut 7 bases from V and 3 bases from J, with 22 bases between. The germline gives CDR1 MDHEN, CDR2 SYDVKM. This CDR3 has 16 residues. CDR3 region: CASTYSLAPGNYEQYF. The DNA for the CDR3 is TGTGCCAGCACCTACTCGCTAGCGCCCGGGAACTACGAGCAGTACTTC.

The CDR3 DNA reads TGTGCCAGCAGTCCCCATACAGGGGTGGGCACTGAAGCTTTCTTT. Protein sequence: CASSPHTGVGTEAFF. The chain links TRBV28 to TRBJ1-1; 7 nucleotides align to TRBD1. The CDR3 loop spans 15 amino acids. With V trimmed by 5 bases and J by 4 bases, 10 bases remained unmatched. Germline CDR1 and CDR2: MDHEN and SYDVKM.

V is TRBV4-1 and J is TRBJ2-7, with D tentatively TRBD2 (5 bases). Germline V gene sequence: CDR1 MGHRA, CDR2 YSYEKL. The CDR3 is made up of 14 amino acids. Trimming left V 3 bases short and J 1 base short, with 10 bases between. CDR3 in DNA: TGCGCCAGCAGCCACCCCGGGGTTTCCTACGAGCAGTACTTC. It codes for CASSHPGVSYEQYF.

This clone showed up just once. J is TRBJ1-2 and V is TRBV9; 7 bases match TRBD1. Looked up from germline, CDR1 is SGDLS and CDR2 is YYNGEE. The CDR3 has 14 residues. V lost 0 bases to trimming and J lost 6 bases; unmatched junction nucleotides: 5. The CDR3 region has the DNA TGTGCCAGCAGCGTAGTATTACAGGGGAATGGCTACACCTTC. Translation gives CASSVVLQGNGYTF.

V gene TRBV18 combines with J gene TRBJ2-2; 8 positions agree with TRBD2. Trimming cost V 2 bases and J 6 bases; bases outside gene matches: 5. The CDR3 has 15 amino acids. The germline V gene encodes CDR1 KGHSH and CDR2 LQKENI. The DNA for the CDR3 is TGTGCCAGCTCACCAGTTAGCGGGACGGCCGGGGAGCTGTTTTTT. Encoded protein: CASSPVSGTAGELFF.

The CDR3 DNA follows: TGTGCCAGCAGTTTACAGGGACTAAGAGATAATGGCTACACCTTC. Translating gives CASSLQGLRDNGYTF. This chain connects TRBV27 to TRBJ1-2; D is possibly TRBD1 (5 bases). Germline V gene data show CDR1 as MNHEY and CDR2 as SMNVEV (reference sequence). CDR3 length equals 15 residues. V gave up 2 bases and J gave up 6 bases, with 16 bases separating them.

This chain joins TRBV15 and TRBJ2-7; D call uncertain. Germline V gives CDR1 LNHNV, CDR2 YYDKDF (reference sequence). The V gene lost 5 bases and the J gene lost 0 bases, with 8 bases spanning the gap. This CDR3 has 13 amino acids. This CDR3 is CATSQKSSYEQYF. As DNA, the CDR3 is TGTGCCACCAGCCAAAAGAGCTCCTACGAGCAGTACTTC.

The V gene is TRBV5-6, the J gene TRBJ2-7; D may be TRBD2 (5 bases). The CDR3 has 14 residues. With 0 bases removed from V and 5 bases from J, the gap between germline ends came to 12 bases. Germline V CDR1 and CDR2: SGHDT, YYEEEE. This CDR3 reads CASSLARDLDEQYF. DNA of the CDR3: TGTGCCAGCAGCTTGGCCCGGGATTTAGACGAGCAGTACTTC.

V gene TRBV18 combines with J gene TRBJ2-1, with 12 bases that match TRBD2. V lost 4 bases and J lost 4; bases outside the gene matches: 5. Per the germline V gene, CDR1 is KGHSH and CDR2 is LQKENI. The CDR3 runs to 16 residues. The DNA for the CDR3 is TGTGCCAGCTCACGATCTGGGACTAGCGGGTACAATGAGCAGTTCTTC. The encoded protein is CASSRSGTSGYNEQFF.

The rearrangement uses TRBV7-9 and TRBJ2-7; 8 positions agree with TRBD2. The CDR3 spans 13 residues. The germline V gene has CDR1 SEHNR and CDR2 FQNEAQ (reference sequence). Unmatched junction bases numbered 9, after V lost 1 base and J lost 13 bases. CDR3 nucleotide sequence: TGTGCCAGCAGCTTAGATCGGGGCGGGGGGCCCTACTTC. This encodes CASSLDRGGGPYF. The full variable domain, rest sourced from reference TRBV7-9 and TRBJ2-7, is DTGVSQNPRHKITKRGQNVTFRCDPISEHNRLYWYRQTLGQGPEFLTYFQNEAQLEKSRLLSDRFSAERPKGSFSTLEIQRTEQGDSAMYLCASSLDRGGGPYFGPGTRLTVT.

The chain has TRBV7-6 and TRBJ2-1; 9 positions agree with TRBD2. The CDR3 covers 14 residues. Germline V CDR1 and CDR2: SGHVS, FNYEAQ. The trim removed 5 bases at V and 10 bases at J, leaving 9 bases unmatched. For the CDR3, the DNA is TGTGCCAGCAGCCCCATGACTAGCGGCGTGGAGCAGTTCTTC. It translates to CASSPMTSGVEQFF.

The rearrangement uses TRBV18 and TRBJ2-1; 11 bases line up with TRBD2. Germline CDR1 reads KGHSH; CDR2 reads LQKENI. V was pared by 2 bases and J by 8 bases, with 2 bases of the junction left unmatched. The CDR3 is 14 amino acids. The CDR3 reads CASSPIAGGDEQFF. In DNA, the CDR3 is TGTGCCAGCTCACCAATAGCGGGAGGGGATGAGCAGTTCTTC.